A single sample is the source of the 15 T cell receptor beta chains below, sequenced in a study of vaccination and CD4 T cells after COVID-19. Antigen specificity for these receptors is unknown. The study sequenced cultured CD4+ T cell DNA using the Oncomine TCR Beta short-read assay. MiXCR, applied by TCRdb to the PCR reads, yields one record per CDR3 protein. Of under 20,000 distinct CDR3 sequences listed, over 20% are singletons. Indicated treatment: roughly 10-day PBMC culture with coronavirus spike peptide pools or control peptides (ViraFEST assay). What was sequenced was cultured CD4+ T cells from blood. These receptors were collected from a human donor with COVID-19.

This clonotype was counted a few times. The J gene is TRBJ1-6, the V gene TRBV20-1; D perhaps matches TRBD1 (5 bases). The CDR3 is 16 residues long. Germline V gene lookup returns CDR1 DFQATT and CDR2 SNEGSKA (reference sequence). Trimming stripped 4 bases from V and 4 bases from J, with 17 bases between. CDR3 residues: CSATPGLRAYNSPLHF. As DNA, the CDR3 is TGCAGTGCTACCCCGGGACTCCGGGCGTATAATTCACCCCTCCACTTT.

This clonotype has a handful of counts. The gene calls are TRBV24-1 and TRBJ2-7; 9 nucleotides match TRBD1. CDR3 length: 12 residues. The J segment lost 2 bases and the V segment lost 12 bases, leaving 4 bases of the junction unmatched. Germline CDR1 reads KGHDR; CDR2 reads SFDVKD. This CDR3 reads CALGQGAYEQYF. DNA for the CDR3: TGTGCCTTGGGACAGGGAGCCTACGAGCAGTACTTC.

This rearrangement joins TRBV2 to TRBJ2-2; 9 bases fit TRBD1. The germline V gene has CDR1 SNHLY and CDR2 FYNNEI. J gave up 1 base and V 6 bases, and 6 bases lay outside the gene matches. The CDR3 runs to 16 residues. The CDR3 is CASSGQGTRNTGELFF. The CDR3 nucleotides are TGTGCCAGCAGCGGACAGGGGACAAGGAACACCGGGGAGCTGTTTTTT.

The genes are TRBV18 and TRBJ2-5, with D perhaps matching TRBD2 (6 bases). This CDR3 spans 13 amino acids. V was cut by 6 bases and J by 4 bases, with 12 bases left in between. Germline values: CDR1 KGHSH, CDR2 LQKENI. The CDR3 nucleotides read TGTGCCAGCTCGCGGGAAGACCTAGAGACCCAGTACTTC. This sequence encodes CASSREDLETQYF.

This clonotype was observed a handful of times. CDR3 residues: CSAESRDSTDTQYF. The CDR3 DNA reads as TGCAGTGCCGAATCAAGGGATAGCACAGATACGCAGTATTTT. This chain connects TRBV20-1 to TRBJ2-3; D uncertain. Per germline, CDR1 DFQATT and CDR2 SNEGSKA (reference sequence). The CDR3 sequence is 14 residues long. Trimming removed 6 bases from V and 0 bases from J, with 13 bases in between.

The CDR3 nucleotides are TGTGCCAGCAGCCCCCCCAGCCAAATTTATACGCAGTATTTT. It yields the protein CASSPPSQIYTQYF. The rearrangement links TRBV28 to TRBJ2-3; D is unresolved. Trimming stripped 6 bases from V and 7 bases from J, with 17 bases between. This CDR3 is 14 amino acids long. Per germline, CDR1 MDHEN and CDR2 SYDVKM.

This clonotype occurred once. Here the CDR3 reads CASSPGPTSYEQYF. The DNA for the CDR3 is TGTGCCAGCAGCCCAGGACCGACCTCCTACGAGCAGTACTTC. This chain joins TRBV5-5 and TRBJ2-7; D ambiguous. The germline V gene encodes CDR1 SGHKS and CDR2 YYEKEE (reference sequence). Trimming removed 4 bases at V and 0 bases at J, with 11 bases between. The CDR3 runs 14 residues.

This clonotype was detected a few times. The chain has TRBV19 and TRBJ2-5, with D possibly being TRBD1 or TRBD2 (6 bases each). Trimming left V 2 bases short and J 1 base short, with 14 bases between. This CDR3 spans 16 amino acids. Germline CDR1 LNHDA, CDR2 SQIVND (reference sequence). This CDR3 reads CASSISYGGLQETQYF. As DNA, the CDR3 is TGTGCCAGTAGTATATCTTACGGGGGCCTCCAAGAGACCCAGTACTTC.

In its sample, this clonotype was seen a few times. The chain couples TRBV19 to TRBJ2-7, with D maybe TRBD1 (6 bases). Germline CDR1 LNHDA, CDR2 SQIVND (reference sequence). CDR3 size: 19 residues. V was clipped by 5 bases and J by 2 bases, with 28 bases between them. The CDR3 coding sequence is TGTGCCAGTAGTCCCTTAAGATCAAGGGGGAACCAGAAAGCCTACGAGCAGTACTTC. Translation gives CASSPLRSRGNQKAYEQYF.

The gene calls are TRBV5-1 and TRBJ2-5; 7 nucleotides line up with TRBD1. CDR3 size: 17 residues. Germline loops: CDR1 SGHRS, CDR2 YFSETQ. J lost 5 bases, V lost 0 bases, and 13 bases had no gene match. In DNA form, the CDR3 reads TGCGCCAGCAGCTTGGGAGGGACAGCGGATCGAATCGAGACCCAGTACTTC. Protein: CASSLGGTADRIETQYF.

The J gene is TRBJ2-7, the V gene TRBV7-2, with D perhaps matching TRBD2 (7 bases). CDR3 size: 15 residues. Germline-derived CDR1 and CDR2 are SGHTA and FQGNSA. V was shortened by 5 bases and J by 5 bases, with 19 bases between the two germline ends. The CDR3 reads CASSPLGGAVDEQYF. In DNA form, the CDR3 reads TGTGCCAGCAGCCCACTTGGGGGGGCCGTCGACGAGCAGTACTTC.

This clonotype was counted only a few times. The chain combines TRBV7-3 with TRBJ2-3; D is uncertain. Germline V gene sequence: CDR1 SGHTA, CDR2 FQGTGA. The V end was cut by 4 bases, the J end by 0 bases, with 11 bases between. CDR3 length: 15 residues. CDR3 residues: CASSSDGSSTDTQYF. In DNA, the CDR3 is TGTGCCAGCAGCTCAGACGGGTCTAGCACAGATACGCAGTATTTT.

This clonotype was seen a few times. The chain has TRBV15 and TRBJ1-5; D perhaps matches TRBD1 (6 bases). Trimming cost V 3 bases and J 0 bases, with 9 bases left between them. The CDR3 has 15 amino acids. Germline V gene data show CDR1 as LNHNV and CDR2 as YYDKDF (reference sequence). The CDR3 sequence: CATSRDRHSNQPQHF. The CDR3 DNA follows: TGTGCCACCAGCAGGGACAGACATAGCAATCAGCCCCAGCATTTT.

The chain combines TRBV12-3 or TRBV12-4 with TRBJ1-1, with D possibly TRBD1 on 6 matching bases. V lost 3 bases to trimming and J lost 11 bases, with 10 bases between them. This CDR3 is 11 amino acids long. For the CDR3, the DNA is TGTGCCAGCAGTTTCCGGGGGGCCGCTTTCTTT. Translated: CASSFRGAAFF.

This clonotype was counted a few times. A junction boundary mismatches the germline segment, possibly from a read error. CDR3 nucleotides: TGTGCCAGTAGAATAGCGGGGGGGAACACAGATACGCAGTATTTT. It translates to CASRIAGGNTDTQYF. The V and J genes are TRBV19 and TRBJ2-3, with TRBD2 matching over 11 bases. CDR1 is LNHDA, CDR2 SQIVND, per germline (reference sequence). CDR3 length: 15 residues.